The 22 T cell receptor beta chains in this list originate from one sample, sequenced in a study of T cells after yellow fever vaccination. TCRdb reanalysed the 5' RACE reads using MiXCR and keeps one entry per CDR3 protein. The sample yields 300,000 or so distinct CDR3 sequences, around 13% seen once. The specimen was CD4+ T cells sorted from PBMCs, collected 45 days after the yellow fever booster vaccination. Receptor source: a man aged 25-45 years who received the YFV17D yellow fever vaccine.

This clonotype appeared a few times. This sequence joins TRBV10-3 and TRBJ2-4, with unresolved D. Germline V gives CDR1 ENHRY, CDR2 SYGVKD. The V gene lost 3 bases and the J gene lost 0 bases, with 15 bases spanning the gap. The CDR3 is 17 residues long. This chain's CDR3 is CAISERSSLLAKNIQYF. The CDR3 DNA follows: TGTGCCATCAGTGAACGGTCTTCTTTGTTAGCCAAAAACATTCAGTACTTC.

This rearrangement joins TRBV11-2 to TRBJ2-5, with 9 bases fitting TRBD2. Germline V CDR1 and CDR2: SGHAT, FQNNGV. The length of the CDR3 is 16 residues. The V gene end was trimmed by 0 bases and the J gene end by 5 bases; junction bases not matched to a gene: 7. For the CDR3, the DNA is TGTGCCAGCAGCTTAGATAGCGGGGGAGGCTGGGAGACCCAGTACTTC. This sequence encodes CASSLDSGGGWETQYF.

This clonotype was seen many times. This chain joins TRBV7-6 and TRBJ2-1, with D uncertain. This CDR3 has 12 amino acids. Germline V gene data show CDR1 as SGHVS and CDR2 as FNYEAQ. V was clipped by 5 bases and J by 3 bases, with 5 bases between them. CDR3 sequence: CASSRNYNEQFF. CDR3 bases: TGTGCCAGCAGCAGAAACTACAATGAGCAGTTCTTC.

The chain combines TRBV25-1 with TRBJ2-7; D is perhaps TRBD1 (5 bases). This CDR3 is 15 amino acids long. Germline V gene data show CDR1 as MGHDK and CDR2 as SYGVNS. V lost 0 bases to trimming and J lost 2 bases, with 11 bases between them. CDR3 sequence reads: CASSEYGANPYEQYF. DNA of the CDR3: TGTGCCAGCAGTGAATATGGGGCAAATCCCTACGAGCAGTACTTC.

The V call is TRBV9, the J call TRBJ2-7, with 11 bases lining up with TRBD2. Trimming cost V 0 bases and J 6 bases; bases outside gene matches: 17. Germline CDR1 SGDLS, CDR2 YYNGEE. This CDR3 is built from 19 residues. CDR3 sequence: CASSVGRRTSGPVPVEQYF. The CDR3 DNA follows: TGTGCCAGCAGCGTAGGAAGAAGGACTAGCGGGCCAGTGCCTGTCGAGCAGTACTTC.

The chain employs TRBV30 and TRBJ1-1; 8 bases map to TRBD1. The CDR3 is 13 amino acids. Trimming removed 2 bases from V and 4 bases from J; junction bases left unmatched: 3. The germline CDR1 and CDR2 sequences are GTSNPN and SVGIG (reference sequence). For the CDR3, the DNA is TGTGCCTGGAGTAGGCAGGGGGCCACTGAAGCTTTCTTT. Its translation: CAWSRQGATEAFF.

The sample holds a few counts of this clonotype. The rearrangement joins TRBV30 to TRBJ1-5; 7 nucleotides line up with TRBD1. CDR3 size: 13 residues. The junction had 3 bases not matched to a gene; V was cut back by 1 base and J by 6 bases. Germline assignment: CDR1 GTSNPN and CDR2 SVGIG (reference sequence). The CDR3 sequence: CAWSGNRGQPQHF. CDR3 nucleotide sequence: TGTGCCTGGAGTGGAAACAGGGGTCAGCCCCAGCATTTT.

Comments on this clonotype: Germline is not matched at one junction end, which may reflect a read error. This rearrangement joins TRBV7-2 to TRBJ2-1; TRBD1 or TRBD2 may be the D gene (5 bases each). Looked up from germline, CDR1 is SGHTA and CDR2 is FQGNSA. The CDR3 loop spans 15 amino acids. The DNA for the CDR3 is TGTGCCAGCAGTCCCGGGGCAGGACACGGCAATGAGGAGTTCTTC. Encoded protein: CASSPGAGHGNEEFF.

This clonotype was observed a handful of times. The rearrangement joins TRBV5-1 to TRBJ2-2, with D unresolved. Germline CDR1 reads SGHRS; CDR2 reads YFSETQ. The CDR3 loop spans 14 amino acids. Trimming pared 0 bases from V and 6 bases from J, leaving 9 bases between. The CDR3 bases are TGCGCCAGCAGCTTGGCCGCAGGATCCGGGGAGCTGTTTTTT. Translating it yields CASSLAAGSGELFF. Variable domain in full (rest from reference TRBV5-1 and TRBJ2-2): KAGVTQTPRYLIKTRGQQVTLSCSPISGHRSVSWYQQTPGQGLQFLFEYFSETQRNKGNFPGRFSGRQFSNSRSEMNVSTLELGDSALYLCASSLAAGSGELFFGEGSRLTVL.

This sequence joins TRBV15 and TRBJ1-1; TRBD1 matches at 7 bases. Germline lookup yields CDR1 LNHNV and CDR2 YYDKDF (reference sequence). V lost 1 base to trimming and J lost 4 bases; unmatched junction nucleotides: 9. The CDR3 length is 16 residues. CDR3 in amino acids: CATSRVPPTGRTEAFF. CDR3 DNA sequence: TGTGCCACCAGCAGAGTCCCTCCGACAGGGCGCACTGAAGCTTTCTTT.

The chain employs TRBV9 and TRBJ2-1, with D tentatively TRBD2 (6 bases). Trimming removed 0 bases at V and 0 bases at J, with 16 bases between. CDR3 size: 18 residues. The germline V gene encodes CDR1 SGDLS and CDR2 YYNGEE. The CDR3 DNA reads TGTGCCAGCAGCGTAGGTGTCGGAGGGAGGAGCTCCTACAATGAGCAGTTCTTC. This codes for CASSVGVGGRSSYNEQFF.

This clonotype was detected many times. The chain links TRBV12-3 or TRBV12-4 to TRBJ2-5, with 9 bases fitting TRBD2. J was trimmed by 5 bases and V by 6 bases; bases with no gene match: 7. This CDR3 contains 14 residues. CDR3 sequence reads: CASSSSGSGETQYF. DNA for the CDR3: TGTGCCAGCAGCAGTAGCGGGAGCGGGGAGACCCAGTACTTC.

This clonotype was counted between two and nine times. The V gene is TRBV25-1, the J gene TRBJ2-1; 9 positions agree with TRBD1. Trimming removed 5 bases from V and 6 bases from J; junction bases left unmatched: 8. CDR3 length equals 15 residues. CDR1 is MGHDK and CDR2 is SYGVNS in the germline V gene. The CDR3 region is CASSQPGQGGNEQFF. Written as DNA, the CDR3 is TGTGCCAGCAGTCAACCGGGACAGGGTGGCAATGAGCAGTTCTTC.

The CDR3 loop is CASYGQQSSYEQYF. The DNA for the CDR3 is TGTGCCAGCTACGGACAACAGAGCTCCTACGAGCAGTACTTC. V gene TRBV6-1 combines with J gene TRBJ2-7; D may be TRBD1 (5 bases). Germline CDR1 reads MNHNS; CDR2 reads SASEGT. Trimming left V 8 bases short and J 0 bases short, with 14 bases between. The CDR3 has 14 amino acids.

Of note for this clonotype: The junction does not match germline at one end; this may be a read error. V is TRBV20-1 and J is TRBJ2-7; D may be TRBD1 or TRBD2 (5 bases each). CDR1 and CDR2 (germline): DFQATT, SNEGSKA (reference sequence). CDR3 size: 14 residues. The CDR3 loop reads CSARAGPRGNEQHF. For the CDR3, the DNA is TGCAGTGCTAGAGCGGGGCCCCGGGGTAACGAGCAGCACTTC.

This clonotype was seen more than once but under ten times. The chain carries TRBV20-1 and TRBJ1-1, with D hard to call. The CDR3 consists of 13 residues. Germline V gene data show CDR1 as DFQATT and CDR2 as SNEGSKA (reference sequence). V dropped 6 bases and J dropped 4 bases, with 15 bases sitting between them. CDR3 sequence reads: CSARRVISTEAFF. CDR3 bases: TGCAGTGCACGAAGGGTTATTAGCACTGAAGCTTTCTTT.

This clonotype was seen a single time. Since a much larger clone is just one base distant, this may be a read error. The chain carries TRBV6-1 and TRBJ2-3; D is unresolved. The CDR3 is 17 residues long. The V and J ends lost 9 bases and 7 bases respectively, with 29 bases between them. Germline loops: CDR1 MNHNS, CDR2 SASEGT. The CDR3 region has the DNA TGTGCCAGTTCACTATCCGGACGTTGGGGTGTGGCATATACGCAGTATTTT. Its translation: CASSLSGRWGVAYTQYF.

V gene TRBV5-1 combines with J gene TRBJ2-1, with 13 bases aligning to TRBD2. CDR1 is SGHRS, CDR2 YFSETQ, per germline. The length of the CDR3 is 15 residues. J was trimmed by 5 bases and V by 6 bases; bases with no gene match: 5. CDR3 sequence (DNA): TGCGCCAGCAACTTCGGACTAGCGGGAGACAATGAGCAGTTCTTC. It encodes CASNFGLAGDNEQFF.

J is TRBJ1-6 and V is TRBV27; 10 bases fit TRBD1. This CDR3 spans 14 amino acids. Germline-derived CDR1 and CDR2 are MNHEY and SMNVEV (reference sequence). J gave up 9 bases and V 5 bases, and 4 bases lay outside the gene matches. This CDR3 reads CASSSGTGVSPLHF. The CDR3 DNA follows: TGTGCCAGCAGTAGCGGGACAGGGGTTTCACCCCTCCACTTT.

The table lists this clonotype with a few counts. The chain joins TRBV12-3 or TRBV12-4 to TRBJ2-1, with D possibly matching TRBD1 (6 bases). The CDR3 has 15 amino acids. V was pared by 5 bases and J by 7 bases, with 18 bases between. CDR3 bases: TGTGCCAGCAGTCCAAGGAGAGTAGGGGGTAATGAGCAGTTCTTC. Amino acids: CASSPRRVGGNEQFF.

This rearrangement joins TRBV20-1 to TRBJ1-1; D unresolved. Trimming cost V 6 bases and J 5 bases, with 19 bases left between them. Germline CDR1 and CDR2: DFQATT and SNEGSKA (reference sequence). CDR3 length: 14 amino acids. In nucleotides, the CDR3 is TGCAGTGCCCAAAGGGCGGGCTTGGGGACTGAAGCTTTCTTT. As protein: CSAQRAGLGTEAFF.

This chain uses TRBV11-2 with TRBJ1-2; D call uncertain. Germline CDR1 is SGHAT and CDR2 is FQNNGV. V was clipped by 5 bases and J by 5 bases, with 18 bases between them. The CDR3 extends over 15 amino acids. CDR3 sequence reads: CASSNSPQTAYGYTF. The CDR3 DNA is TGTGCCAGCAGCAATAGCCCCCAGACGGCGTATGGCTACACCTTC.